A single T cell receptor (beta chain) is shown here with its context. The sample is drawn from a study of blood T cell repertoires in COVID-19. In the study overall: There were acute and convalescent COVID-19 samples, and they came from the United States, Italy and Spain.

The CDR3 has 15 amino acids. Germline assignment: CDR1 MNHEY and CDR2 SVGAGI. Trimming removed 7 bases from V and 0 bases from J, with 10 bases in between. Authors' methods: Amplification of reference gene primers provided the estimated nucleated cell counts. The assay was immunoSEQ multiplex PCR, and TCRdb's table has in-frame clones only and misses some. V, J and clone size were drawn from that table, and D and trimming were deduced from the DNA. The sample carries roughly 90,000 clones, 75% to 90% recorded once. The TCR was taken from a woman at least 80 years old with active or convalescent COVID-19. The chain employs TRBV6-5 and TRBJ1-6; no definite D call. Sequenced material: peripheral blood. The CDR3 loop reads CASTYAPSYNSPLHF. The CDR3, as DNA: TGTGCCAGCACCTACGCCCCCTCCTATAATTCACCCCTCCACTTT.